This record covers a single T cell receptor beta chain. These data belong to a study of blood T cell repertoires in COVID-19. Overall study: Specimens from acute and convalescent COVID-19 originated in the United States, Italy and Spain. Nucleic acid was either cDNA or gDNA, and it came from T cells, B-cell-depleted T cells, or PBMCs.

V was trimmed by 2 bases and J by 6 bases, leaving 11 bases between them. The CDR3 spans 12 residues. The V gene's germline CDR1 is GTSNPN and CDR2 SVGIG (reference sequence). In the authors' methods: Nucleated cell counts were estimated from reference gene primer amplification. Some clones are missing from TCRdb's copy, which holds only in-frame ones; the method was immunoSEQ multiplex PCR. V and J calls and clone size are copied from that table; D and trimming were computed from the DNA. Here the sample spans 380,000 or so clones, 88% being singletons. Participants were aged about 18 to 100 years from 20 to 30 US areas.

This chain connects TRBV30 to TRBJ2-7; unclear D gene. The TCR was taken from a woman in her thirties or forties with acute COVID-19. The sample taken for sequencing was PBMCs or T cells enriched from blood (not recorded which). CDR3 nucleotide sequence: TGTGCCTGGAGTCATATAACTCGCGAGCAGTACTTC. Translation: CAWSHITREQYF.